This record concerns one TCR beta chain sequence. TCRdb independently ran MiXCR on the 5' RACE reads; one entry per CDR3 protein. The table lists some 120,000 distinct CDR3 sequences, 5% to 6.5% of them singletons. The data belong to a study of T-cell memory formation after mild COVID-19. The J segment lost 4 bases and the V segment lost 6 bases, leaving 16 bases of the junction unmatched. The CDR3 consists of 18 residues. Germline CDR1 is MNHNS and CDR2 is SASEGT. This TCR came from an adult woman who had mild COVID-19 (a few samples of this study predate the infection). Cell type and time point are not known. The sequenced sample consisted of PBMCs or a T cell subset sorted from them (not recorded which). The chain joins TRBV6-1 to TRBJ1-3; 9 bases align to TRBD1. The CDR3, as DNA: TGTGCCAGCAGCCAAAATCGTCCGGGACAGGGTGTCGGAAACACCATATATTTT. The encoded protein is CASSQNRPGQGVGNTIYF.